This T cell receptor beta chain was observed in a study of spatial heterogeneity in lung cancer. The time point here: sample taken at primary tumor resection. Unsorted whole RNA of tumor, nontumor lung or frozen PBMC was sequenced. V was pared by 0 bases and J by 7 bases, with 10 bases between. The CDR3 is 14 amino acids. Germline lookup yields CDR1 KGHSH and CDR2 LQKENI. This clonotype was found many times. The study tagged each TCR cDNA molecule with a unique molecular identifier. TCRdb independently ran MiXCR on the 5' RACE reads; one entry per CDR3 protein. Of roughly 25,000 distinct CDR3 sequences in the sample, roughly 12% were seen once.

Sequenced material: PBMCs, taken at surgery. This clonotype was sampled from a female donor with early-stage non-small cell lung cancer. This chain links TRBV18 with TRBJ2-1; either TRBD1 or TRBD2 may fit D (5 bases each). The CDR3 coding sequence is TGTGCCAGCTCACCACCTCCTGGGGGTAATGAGCAGTTCTTC. Its protein product is CASSPPPGGNEQFF.